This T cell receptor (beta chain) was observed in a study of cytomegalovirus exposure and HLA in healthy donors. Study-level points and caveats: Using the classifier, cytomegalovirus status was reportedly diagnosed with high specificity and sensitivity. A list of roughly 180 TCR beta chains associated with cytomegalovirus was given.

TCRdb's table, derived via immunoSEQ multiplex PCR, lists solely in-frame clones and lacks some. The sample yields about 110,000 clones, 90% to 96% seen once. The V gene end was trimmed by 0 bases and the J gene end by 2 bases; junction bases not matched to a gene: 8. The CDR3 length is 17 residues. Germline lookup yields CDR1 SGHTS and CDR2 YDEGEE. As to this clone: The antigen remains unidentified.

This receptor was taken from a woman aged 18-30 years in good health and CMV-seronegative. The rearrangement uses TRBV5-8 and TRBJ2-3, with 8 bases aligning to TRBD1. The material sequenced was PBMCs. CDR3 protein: CASSLGQGSLSTDTQYF. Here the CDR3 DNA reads TGTGCCAGCAGCTTGGGACAGGGGTCGTTATCCACAGATACGCAGTATTTT.